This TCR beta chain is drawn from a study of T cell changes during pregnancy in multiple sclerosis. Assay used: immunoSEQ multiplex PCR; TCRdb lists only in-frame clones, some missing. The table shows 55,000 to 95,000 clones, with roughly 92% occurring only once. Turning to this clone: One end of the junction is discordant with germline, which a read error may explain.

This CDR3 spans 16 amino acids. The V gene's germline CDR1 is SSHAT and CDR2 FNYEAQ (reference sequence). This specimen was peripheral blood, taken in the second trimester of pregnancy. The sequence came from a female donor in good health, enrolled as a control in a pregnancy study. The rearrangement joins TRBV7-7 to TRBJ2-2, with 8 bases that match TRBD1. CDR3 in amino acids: CASSPLGTGNTGELFF. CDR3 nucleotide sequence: TGTGCTAGCAGCCCGCTCGGGACAGGGAACACCGGGGAGCTGTTTTTT. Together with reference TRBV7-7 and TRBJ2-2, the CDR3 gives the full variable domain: GAGVSQSPRYKVTKRGQDVTLRCDPISSHATLYWYQQALGQGPEFLTYFNYEAQPDKSGLPSDRFSAERPEGSISTLTIQRTEQRDSAMYRCASSPLGTGNTGELFFGEGSRLTVL.